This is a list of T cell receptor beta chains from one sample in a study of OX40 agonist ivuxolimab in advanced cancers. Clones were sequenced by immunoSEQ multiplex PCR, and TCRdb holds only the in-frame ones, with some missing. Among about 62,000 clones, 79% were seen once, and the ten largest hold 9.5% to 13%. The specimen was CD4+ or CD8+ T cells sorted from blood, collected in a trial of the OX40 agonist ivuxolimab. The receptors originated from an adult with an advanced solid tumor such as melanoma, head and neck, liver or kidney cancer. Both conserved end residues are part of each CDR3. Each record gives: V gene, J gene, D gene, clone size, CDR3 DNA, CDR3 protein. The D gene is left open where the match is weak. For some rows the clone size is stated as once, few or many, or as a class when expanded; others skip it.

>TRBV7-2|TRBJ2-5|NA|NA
TGTGCCAGCAGCTTCGACACGGGGGGCCGGGAGACCCAGTACTTC
CASSFDTGGRETQYF
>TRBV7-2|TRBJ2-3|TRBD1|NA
TGTGCCAGCAGCACGACAGGGACCACAGATACGCAGTATTTT
CASSTTGTTDTQYF
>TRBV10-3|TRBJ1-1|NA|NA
TGTGCCATCAAAGAGGTAGGGACTGAAGCTTTCTTT
CAIKEVGTEAFF
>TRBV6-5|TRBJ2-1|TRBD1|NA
TGTGCCCACGGGACAGGGGAAGGTGAGCAGTTCTTC
CAHGTGEGEQFF
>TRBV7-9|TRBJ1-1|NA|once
TGTGCCAGCAGCTTGGCGGCCGGGACACGGAACACTGAAGCTTTCTTT
CASSLAAGTRNTEAFF
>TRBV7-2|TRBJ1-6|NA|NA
TGTGCCAGCAGCTCTAATAATTCACCCCTCCACTTT
CASSSNNSPLHF
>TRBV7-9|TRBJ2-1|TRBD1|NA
TGTGCCAGCAGCCTCCCGGACAGGGGCAATGAGCAGTTCTTC
CASSLPDRGNEQFF
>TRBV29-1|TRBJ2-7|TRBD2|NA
TGCAGCGTCAGGACTAGCGGGAGCTACGAGCAGTACTTC
CSVRTSGSYEQYF
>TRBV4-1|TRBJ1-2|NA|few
TGCGCCAGCAGCCAAGGACACCCGGCAACGAGTGGCTACACCTTC
CASSQGHPATSGYTF
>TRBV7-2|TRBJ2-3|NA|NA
TGTGCCAGCAGCCTGGCGACGGGGCGGTTAGATACGCAGTATTTT
CASSLATGRLDTQYF
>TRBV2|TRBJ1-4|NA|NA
TGTGCCAGCACTTACGGACTACTTAATGAAAAACTGTTTTTT
CASTYGLLNEKLFF
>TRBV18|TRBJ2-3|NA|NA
TGTGCCAGCTCACAAGAATTAACTGGCACAGATACGCAGTATTTT
CASSQELTGTDTQYF
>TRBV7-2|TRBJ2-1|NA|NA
TGTGCCAGCAGCCCGGCCTCCTACAATGAGCAGTTCTTC
CASSPASYNEQFF
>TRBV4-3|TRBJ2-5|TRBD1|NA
TGCGCCAGCAGTCGAGGACAGGCAGATAGATCCCAAGAGACCCAGTACTTC
CASSRGQADRSQETQYF
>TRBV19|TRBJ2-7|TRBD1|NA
TGTGCCAGTAGTATTGGAGGACAGGGGGCGCCTGAGCAGTACTTC
CASSIGGQGAPEQYF
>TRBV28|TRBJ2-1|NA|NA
TGTGCCAGCAGCCTTTATCTCAATGAGCAGTTCTTC
CASSLYLNEQFF
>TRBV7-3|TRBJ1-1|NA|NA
TGTGCCAGCAGCTTAGAGGGGGGGCTCAGGACTTTCTTT
CASSLEGGLRTFF
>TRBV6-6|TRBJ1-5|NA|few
TGTGCCAGCAGAGGGCAGAGCAATCAGCCCCAGCATTTT
CASRGQSNQPQHF
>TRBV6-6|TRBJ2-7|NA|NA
TGTGCCAGGGGGCGGCAGGGCAATTCTTACGAGCAGTACTTC
CARGRQGNSYEQYF
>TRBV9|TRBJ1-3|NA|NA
TGTGCCAGCAGCGAGGGTGGGCAGGGAAACACCATATATTTT
CASSEGGQGNTIYF
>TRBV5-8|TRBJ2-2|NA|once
TGTGCCAGACGGGGTTTGAACACCGGGGAGCTGTTTTTT
CARRGLNTGELFF
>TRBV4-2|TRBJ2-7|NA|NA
TGTGCCAGCAGCCAAGAGGGTAGTGGGGCTTCCGAGCAGTACTTC
CASSQEGSGASEQYF
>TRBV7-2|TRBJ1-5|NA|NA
TGTGCCAGCAGCTTTACACATGGCCAGCCCCAGCATTTT
CASSFTHGQPQHF
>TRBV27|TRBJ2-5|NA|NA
TGTGCCAGCAGACGAACAGGCTTATGGGAGACCCAGTACTTC
CASRRTGLWETQYF
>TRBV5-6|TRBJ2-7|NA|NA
TGTGCCAGCAGCTTTGACCAAGGGAGAAACGAGCAGTACTTC
CASSFDQGRNEQYF
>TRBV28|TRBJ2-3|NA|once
TGTGCCAGCAGTTTCTGGGCTGGGGTCACAGATACGCAGTATTTT
CASSFWAGVTDTQYF
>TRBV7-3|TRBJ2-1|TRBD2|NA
TGTGCCAGCAGCTTAGGGACTAGCGGTAGTGAGCAGTTCTTC
CASSLGTSGSEQFF
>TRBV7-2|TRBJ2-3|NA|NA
TGTGCCAGCAGCCAACGGGACACAGATACGCAGTATTTT
CASSQRDTDTQYF
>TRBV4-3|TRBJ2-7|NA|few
TGCGCCAGCAGCCAACGGACATCCCTAGTCGGCTACGAGCAGTACTTC
CASSQRTSLVGYEQYF
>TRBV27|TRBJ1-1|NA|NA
TGTGCCAGCAGTTCTGCTGGGGCTGCCACTGAAGCTTTCTTT
CASSSAGAATEAFF
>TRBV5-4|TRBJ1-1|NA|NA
TGTGCCAGCAGCTTGGAGGGTCGGGGAAACACTGAAGCTTTCTTT
CASSLEGRGNTEAFF
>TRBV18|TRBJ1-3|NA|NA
TGTGCCAGCTCACCCGGACTCCTCTCTGGAAACACCATATATTTT
CASSPGLLSGNTIYF
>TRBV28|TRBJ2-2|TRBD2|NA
TGTGCCAGCAGTCGGGGGGTCTTCACCCAAGCAAACACCGGGGAGCTGTTTTTT
CASSRGVFTQANTGELFF
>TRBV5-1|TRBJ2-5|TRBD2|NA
TGCGCCAGCAGGTCATCTAGCGGCCCGGGAGAGACCCAGTACTTC
CASRSSSGPGETQYF
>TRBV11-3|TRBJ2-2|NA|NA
TGTGCCAGCAGCTTAGTCGGGAAGAACACCGGGGAGCTGTTTTTT
CASSLVGKNTGELFF
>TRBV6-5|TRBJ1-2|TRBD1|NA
TGTGCCAGCAGGAGACAGGGCTATGGCTACACCTTC
CASRRQGYGYTF
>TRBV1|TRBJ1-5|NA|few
TGCACCAGCAGCCCCTGCTTCCGGGGGCGAGGGAATCAGCCCCAGCATTTT
CTSSPCFRGRGNQPQHF
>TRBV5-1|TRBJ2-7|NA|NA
TGCGCCAGCAGCTTGACAGGGGAGGGTAACGAGCAGTACTTC
CASSLTGEGNEQYF
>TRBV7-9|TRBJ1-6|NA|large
TGTGCCAGCAGCTCCCAGACAGTTAGCTCCTATAATTCACCCCTCCACTTT
CASSSQTVSSYNSPLHF
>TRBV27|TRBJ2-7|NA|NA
TGTGCCAGCAGAGATATGGACAACTACGAGCAGTACTTC
CASRDMDNYEQYF
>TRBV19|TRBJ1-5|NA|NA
TGTGCCAGTAGTATCCTGGCTGATCAGCCCCAGCATTTT
CASSILADQPQHF
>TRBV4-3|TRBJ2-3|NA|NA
TGCGCCAGCAGCCAACAGGCAGGCACAGATACGCAGTATTTT
CASSQQAGTDTQYF
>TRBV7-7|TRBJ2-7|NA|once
TGTGCCAGCAGCTTGGAAGGCATCACCTACGAGCAGTACTTC
CASSLEGITYEQYF
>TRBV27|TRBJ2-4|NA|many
TGTGCCAGCAGTACCCCGGGACATAAAAACATTCAGTACTTC
CASSTPGHKNIQYF
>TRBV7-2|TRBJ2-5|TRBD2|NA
TGTGCCAGCAGCTCGCGAGCGGGAGAGGGGGTTGGCGAGACCCAGTACTTC
CASSSRAGEGVGETQYF
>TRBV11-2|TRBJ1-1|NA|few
TGTGCCAGCAGCTTAGGGGGGGCCACTGAAGCTTTCTTT
CASSLGGATEAFF
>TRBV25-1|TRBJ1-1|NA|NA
TGTGCCAGCAGTGACCCATACACTGAAGCTTTCTTT
CASSDPYTEAFF
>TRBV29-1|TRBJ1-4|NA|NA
TGCAGCGTTAAGTACGAGGGCTGGAATGAAAAACTGTTTTTT
CSVKYEGWNEKLFF
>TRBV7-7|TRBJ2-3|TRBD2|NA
TGTGCCAGCAGCTTGGAACTAGCGGGGAACACAGATACGCAGTATTTT
CASSLELAGNTDTQYF
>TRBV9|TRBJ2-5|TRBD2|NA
TGTGCCAGCAGCGTAGCTACGACTAGCGGGGGGTCAGGAGAGACCCAGTACTTC
CASSVATTSGGSGETQYF
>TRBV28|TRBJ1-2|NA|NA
TGTGCCAGCAGAGTACCCATGGAGGATACTCCGGCGGGCTATGGCTACACCTTC
CASRVPMEDTPAGYGYTF
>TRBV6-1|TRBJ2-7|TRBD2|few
TGTGCCAGCAGTGGGCGACTAGCGGGGTCACCCTACGAGCAGTACTTC
CASSGRLAGSPYEQYF
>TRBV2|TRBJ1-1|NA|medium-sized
TGTGCCAGCAGTGAAGAAGCAATTTACACTGAAGCTTTCTTT
CASSEEAIYTEAFF
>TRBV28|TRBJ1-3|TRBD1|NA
TGTGCCAGCAGTTTAGGCGACAGGGGGCCAGGAAACACCATATATTTT
CASSLGDRGPGNTIYF
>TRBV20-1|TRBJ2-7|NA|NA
TGCAGTGCTAGCCGGGACGGCGAGCAGTACTTC
CSASRDGEQYF
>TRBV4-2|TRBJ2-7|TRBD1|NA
TGTGCCAGCAGCCAGACTCATGGGACAGGGGGCTTCGACGAGCAGTACTTC
CASSQTHGTGGFDEQYF
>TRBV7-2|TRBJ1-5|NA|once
TGTGCCAGCAGCTTAGGAGGGGGGGCACCCCAGCCCCAGCATTTT
CASSLGGGAPQPQHF
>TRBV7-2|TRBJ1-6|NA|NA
TGTGCCAGCAGCTTGACCACAGGGACACCCCTCCACTTT
CASSLTTGTPLHF
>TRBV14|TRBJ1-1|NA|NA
TGTGCCAGCAGCCGAGGATCAACGTGGAACACTGAAGCTTTCTTT
CASSRGSTWNTEAFF